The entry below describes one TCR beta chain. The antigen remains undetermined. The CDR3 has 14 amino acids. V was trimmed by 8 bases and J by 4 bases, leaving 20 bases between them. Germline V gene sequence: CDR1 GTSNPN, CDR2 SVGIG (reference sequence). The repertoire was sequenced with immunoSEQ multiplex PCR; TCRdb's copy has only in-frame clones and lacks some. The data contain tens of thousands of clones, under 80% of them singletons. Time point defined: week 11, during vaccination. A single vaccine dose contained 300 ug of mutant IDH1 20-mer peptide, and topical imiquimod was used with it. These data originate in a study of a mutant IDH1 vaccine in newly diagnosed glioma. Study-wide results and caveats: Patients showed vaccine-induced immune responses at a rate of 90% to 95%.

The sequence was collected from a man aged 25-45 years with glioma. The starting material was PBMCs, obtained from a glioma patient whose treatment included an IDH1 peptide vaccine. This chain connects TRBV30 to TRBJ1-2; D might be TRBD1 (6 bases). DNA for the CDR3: TGTGCCCAATCGGGGGGGCAGGGCGGCTATGGCTACACCTTC. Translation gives CAQSGGQGGYGYTF.